The rows below give T cell receptor beta chains drawn from one sample of a study of blood T cell repertoires in COVID-19. Repertoires were generated with immunoSEQ multiplex PCR, while TCRdb's copy carries only in-frame clones and drops some. The sample lists approximately 62,000 clones, approximately 80% occurring once. The material sequenced was peripheral blood. These receptors came from a woman aged 50 to 60 with active or convalescent COVID-19. Each CDR3 is given with its conserved first and last residue. D genes are given only for firm matches. Only some rows state a clone size, as once, few, many or a class for expanded clones.

D gene: -
J gene: TRBJ2-5
V gene: TRBV4-3
clone size: many
CDR3 DNA: TGCGCCAGCAGCCAAGGGCTAGCGTCGTACCAAGAGACCCAGTACTTC
CDR3 protein: CASSQGLASYQETQYF

D gene: -
J gene: TRBJ1-1
V gene: TRBV19
clone size: many
CDR3 DNA: TGTGCCAGTAGTAGAATTGCGGGAAGTCTGAACACTGAAGCTTTCTTT
CDR3 protein: CASSRIAGSLNTEAFF

D gene: TRBD1
J gene: TRBJ2-5
V gene: TRBV3-1/TRBV3-2
clone size: -
CDR3 DNA: TGTGCCAGCAGCCAACCTTTCCCCGGGACAGGGGAAGAGACCCAGTACTTC
CDR3 protein: CASSQPFPGTGEETQYF

D gene: TRBD1
J gene: TRBJ1-1
V gene: TRBV6-5
clone size: -
CDR3 DNA: TGTGCCAGCAGATCTCGGACAGGGCCGGCTTATAACGCTTTCTTT
CDR3 protein: CASRSRTGPAYNAFF

D gene: TRBD2
J gene: TRBJ2-7
V gene: TRBV6-5
clone size: -
CDR3 DNA: TGTGCCAGCAGTATCCTCCTGGCGGGAGTCGAGCAGTACTTC
CDR3 protein: CASSILLAGVEQYF

D gene: -
J gene: TRBJ2-7
V gene: TRBV11-2
clone size: medium-sized
CDR3 DNA: TGTGCCAGCAGCTTAGTTAGGGGAACCTACGAGCAGTACTTC
CDR3 protein: CASSLVRGTYEQYF

D gene: -
J gene: TRBJ2-5
V gene: TRBV7-2
clone size: -
CDR3 DNA: TGTGCCAGCAGCTCACAGGGTATGGCAGAGACCCAGTACTTC
CDR3 protein: CASSSQGMAETQYF

D gene: TRBD2
J gene: TRBJ2-1
V gene: TRBV11-3
clone size: -
CDR3 DNA: TGTGCCAGCAGCTTGAAAAGCGGTGCGAGCGGGAAACTCCATGAGCAGTTCTTC
CDR3 protein: CASSLKSGASGKLHEQFF

D gene: -
J gene: TRBJ1-3
V gene: TRBV19
clone size: few
CDR3 DNA: TGTGCCAGTAGTATGCTCCTTTACAACAGAAACACCATATATTTT
CDR3 protein: CASSMLLYNRNTIYF

D gene: -
J gene: TRBJ2-1
V gene: TRBV7-2
clone size: few
CDR3 DNA: TGTGCCAGCAGCTTCCGGGAGCAGTTCTTC
CDR3 protein: CASSFREQFF

D gene: TRBD1
J gene: TRBJ1-2
V gene: TRBV4-1
clone size: -
CDR3 DNA: TGCGCCAGCAGCCAACCCACAGGGGTGCGCTATGGCTACACCTTC
CDR3 protein: CASSQPTGVRYGYTF

D gene: -
J gene: TRBJ1-1
V gene: TRBV29-1
clone size: few
CDR3 DNA: TGCAGCGTTGAAAGGAGACCTCCCGGTGGGGCTTTCTTT
CDR3 protein: CSVERRPPGGAFF

D gene: -
J gene: TRBJ1-2
V gene: TRBV7-9
clone size: -
CDR3 DNA: TGTGCCAGCAGCTGGGACACCTCCTATGGCTACACCTTC
CDR3 protein: CASSWDTSYGYTF

D gene: TRBD1
J gene: TRBJ2-7
V gene: TRBV19
clone size: once
CDR3 DNA: TGTGCCAGTAGTATAGGGGACAGGGAATACGAGCAGTACTTC
CDR3 protein: CASSIGDREYEQYF

D gene: TRBD1
J gene: TRBJ2-1
V gene: TRBV27
clone size: many
CDR3 DNA: TGTGCCAGCAGTGACAGGGCTCCCCAGAATGAGCAGTTCTTC
CDR3 protein: CASSDRAPQNEQFF

D gene: TRBD2
J gene: TRBJ2-1
V gene: TRBV5-1
clone size: -
CDR3 DNA: TGCGCCAGCAGCTCTCTAGCGGGAGGGCCGAATGAGCAGTTCTTC
CDR3 protein: CASSSLAGGPNEQFF

D gene: -
J gene: TRBJ2-7
V gene: TRBV6-1
clone size: -
CDR3 DNA: TGTGCCAGCAGTGAAGGAACAGGAGTTCTACGAGAGCAGTACTTC
CDR3 protein: CASSEGTGVLREQYF

D gene: -
J gene: TRBJ2-7
V gene: TRBV7-8
clone size: -
CDR3 DNA: TGTGCCAGCAGCCCAAGCCGGGGCAGGGGTCTCTACGAGCAGTACTTC
CDR3 protein: CASSPSRGRGLYEQYF

D gene: -
J gene: TRBJ1-2
V gene: TRBV24-1
clone size: -
CDR3 DNA: TGTGCCACCAGTTCATCCGGAGACTATGGCTACACCTTC
CDR3 protein: CATSSSGDYGYTF

D gene: -
J gene: TRBJ1-3
V gene: TRBV5-4
clone size: -
CDR3 DNA: TGTGCCAGCAGCTTGGGGCAGGCTAACACCATATATTTT
CDR3 protein: CASSLGQANTIYF

D gene: TRBD1
J gene: TRBJ1-1
V gene: TRBV19
clone size: once
CDR3 DNA: TGTGCCAGTGGGAGACAGGGGACGAACACTGAAGCTTTCTTT
CDR3 protein: CASGRQGTNTEAFF

D gene: -
J gene: TRBJ2-6
V gene: TRBV24-1
clone size: -
CDR3 DNA: TGTGCCACCAGTTCCGCAGGGGCTGGGGCCAACGTCCTGACTTTC
CDR3 protein: CATSSAGAGANVLTF

D gene: -
J gene: TRBJ1-2
V gene: TRBV2
clone size: -
CDR3 DNA: TGTGCCAGCCCGGTAGTAGGGAATGAGGGCTATGGCTACACCTTC
CDR3 protein: CASPVVGNEGYGYTF

D gene: -
J gene: TRBJ2-2
V gene: TRBV15
clone size: -
CDR3 DNA: TGTGCCACCAGCACCGGGGAGACCGGGGAGCTGTTTTTT
CDR3 protein: CATSTGETGELFF

D gene: TRBD1
J gene: TRBJ2-2
V gene: TRBV27
clone size: -
CDR3 DNA: TGTGCCAGCAGTCGCAAGGGACAGGGGGCCAACACCGGGGAGCTGTTTTTT
CDR3 protein: CASSRKGQGANTGELFF

D gene: -
J gene: TRBJ2-5
V gene: TRBV23-1
clone size: -
CDR3 DNA: TGCGCCAGCAGTCAATTTCCAGGGAAGGAGACCCAGTACTTC
CDR3 protein: CASSQFPGKETQYF

D gene: TRBD2
J gene: TRBJ2-1
V gene: TRBV7-2
clone size: -
CDR3 DNA: TGTGCCAGCAGCTTACGAGCGGGACTAGCGGACTACAATGAGCAGTTCTTC
CDR3 protein: CASSLRAGLADYNEQFF

D gene: -
J gene: TRBJ1-3
V gene: TRBV4-2
clone size: few
CDR3 DNA: TGTGCCAGCAGCCAAGAATTACAACAAGGAAACACCATATATTTT
CDR3 protein: CASSQELQQGNTIYF

D gene: -
J gene: TRBJ2-2
V gene: TRBV9
clone size: -
CDR3 DNA: TGTGCCAGCGGGTCGGCGGGTACCAACACCGGGGAGCTGTTTTTT
CDR3 protein: CASGSAGTNTGELFF

D gene: TRBD2
J gene: TRBJ2-4
V gene: TRBV20-1
clone size: -
CDR3 DNA: TGCAGTGCTAGTGGTAGTTGGCGGGAGGGGGAAAACATTCAGTACTTC
CDR3 protein: CSASGSWREGENIQYF

D gene: TRBD2
J gene: TRBJ2-3
V gene: TRBV7-2
clone size: -
CDR3 DNA: TGTGCCAGCAGTAACGCCCTAGCGGTGAATACGCAGTATTTT
CDR3 protein: CASSNALAVNTQYF

D gene: TRBD2
J gene: TRBJ2-1
V gene: TRBV11-2
clone size: -
CDR3 DNA: TGTGCCAGCAGGCCGACTAGCGGGAGGGCCCACAATGAGCAGTTCTTC
CDR3 protein: CASRPTSGRAHNEQFF

D gene: TRBD1
J gene: TRBJ1-6
V gene: TRBV6-6
clone size: -
CDR3 DNA: TGTGCCATCACGGGACAGGGCGGCTCACCCCTCCACTTT
CDR3 protein: CAITGQGGSPLHF

D gene: -
J gene: TRBJ1-5
V gene: TRBV19
clone size: -
CDR3 DNA: TGTGCCAGTAGTATCTTCACGGGCAATCAGCCCCAGCATTTT
CDR3 protein: CASSIFTGNQPQHF

D gene: TRBD1
J gene: TRBJ2-7
V gene: TRBV30
clone size: -
CDR3 DNA: TGTGCCTGGAGCCCATTCAGGGACAGGCCCCACTACGAGCAGTACTTC
CDR3 protein: CAWSPFRDRPHYEQYF

D gene: TRBD2
J gene: TRBJ2-1
V gene: TRBV5-3
clone size: few
CDR3 DNA: TGTGCCAGAAACCCCGCCCCCCCTAGCGGGAGTTTAAATGAGCAGTTCTTC
CDR3 protein: CARNPAPPSGSLNEQFF

D gene: -
J gene: TRBJ2-1
V gene: TRBV7-8
clone size: once
CDR3 DNA: TGTGCCAGCAGCTTAGGAGGAGAGCCTCACAATGAGCAGTTCTTC
CDR3 protein: CASSLGGEPHNEQFF

D gene: TRBD2
J gene: TRBJ2-3
V gene: TRBV5-1
clone size: once
CDR3 DNA: TGCGCCAGCAGCCATGGGACTAGCGGGATAGGAAGCACAGATACGCAGTATTTT
CDR3 protein: CASSHGTSGIGSTDTQYF

D gene: -
J gene: TRBJ2-6
V gene: TRBV30
clone size: -
CDR3 DNA: TGTGCCTGGAGTGTAGGAGGGGCTGGGGCCAACGTCCTGACTTTC
CDR3 protein: CAWSVGGAGANVLTF

D gene: -
J gene: TRBJ2-3
V gene: TRBV28
clone size: once
CDR3 DNA: TGTGCCAGCAGTTCCATCGGGGTCACAGATACGCAGTATTTT
CDR3 protein: CASSSIGVTDTQYF

D gene: -
J gene: TRBJ1-4
V gene: TRBV5-6
clone size: -
CDR3 DNA: TGTGCCAGCAGCTTGGGGAGGAATGAAAAACTGTTTTTT
CDR3 protein: CASSLGRNEKLFF

D gene: -
J gene: TRBJ2-5
V gene: TRBV11-2
clone size: -
CDR3 DNA: TGTGCCAGCAGCGCCGGGAGGGGGCTGATGGAGACCCAGTACTTC
CDR3 protein: CASSAGRGLMETQYF

D gene: TRBD2
J gene: TRBJ2-7
V gene: TRBV3-1/TRBV3-2
clone size: once
CDR3 DNA: TGTGCCAGCAGCCAAGCGGGCGGGAGGGCTTACGAGCAGTACTTC
CDR3 protein: CASSQAGGRAYEQYF

D gene: TRBD1
J gene: TRBJ2-4
V gene: TRBV16
clone size: few
CDR3 DNA: TGTGCCAGCAGCCAATTAGGGGGACAGGGGGCCATTCAGTACTTC
CDR3 protein: CASSQLGGQGAIQYF

D gene: -
J gene: TRBJ1-1
V gene: TRBV27
clone size: -
CDR3 DNA: TGTGCCAGCAGTTTAGTAAGTCCGCGGCAGAGAGCTGAAGCTTTCTTT
CDR3 protein: CASSLVSPRQRAEAFF

D gene: -
J gene: TRBJ1-1
V gene: TRBV28
clone size: -
CDR3 DNA: TGTGCCAGCAGGAACAGGGCAGGCACTGAAGCTTTCTTT
CDR3 protein: CASRNRAGTEAFF

D gene: -
J gene: TRBJ1-3
V gene: TRBV24-1
clone size: -
CDR3 DNA: TGTGCCACCATGGCGGACTCTGGAAACACCATATATTTT
CDR3 protein: CATMADSGNTIYF

D gene: -
J gene: TRBJ2-1
V gene: TRBV5-1
clone size: few
CDR3 DNA: TGCGCCAGCAGCTTGAATGGGACTCAAACCCAGAACGAGCAGTTCTTC
CDR3 protein: CASSLNGTQTQNEQFF

D gene: -
J gene: TRBJ2-2
V gene: TRBV7-9
clone size: -
CDR3 DNA: TGTGCCAGCAGCCAAGGGGTCCATAACATAAACACCGGGGAGCTGTTTTTT
CDR3 protein: CASSQGVHNINTGELFF

D gene: -
J gene: TRBJ2-7
V gene: TRBV5-6
clone size: -
CDR3 DNA: TGTGCCAGCAGCTCCTATGTCCACGAGCAGTACTTC
CDR3 protein: CASSSYVHEQYF

D gene: TRBD1
J gene: TRBJ1-4
V gene: TRBV2
clone size: -
CDR3 DNA: TGTGCCAGCAGCCCAGGAGACAGGGCCAATGAAAAACTGTTTTTT
CDR3 protein: CASSPGDRANEKLFF

D gene: -
J gene: TRBJ1-2
V gene: TRBV3-1/TRBV3-2
clone size: -
CDR3 DNA: TGTGCCAGCAGCCAATCAGGAAACTATGGCTACACCTTC
CDR3 protein: CASSQSGNYGYTF

D gene: TRBD2
J gene: TRBJ2-7
V gene: TRBV30
clone size: few
CDR3 DNA: TGTGCCTGGAACCGCGGGGGGGACTCCTACGAGCAGTACTTC
CDR3 protein: CAWNRGGDSYEQYF

D gene: TRBD1
J gene: TRBJ2-1
V gene: TRBV12-3/TRBV12-4
clone size: -
CDR3 DNA: TGTGCCAGCAACTTGGGACAGTACAATGAGCAGTTCTTC
CDR3 protein: CASNLGQYNEQFF

D gene: TRBD2
J gene: TRBJ2-3
V gene: TRBV6-2/TRBV6-3
clone size: -
CDR3 DNA: TGTGCCAGCAGTTGGACTAGTCAAGATACGCAGTATTTT
CDR3 protein: CASSWTSQDTQYF

D gene: -
J gene: TRBJ1-1
V gene: TRBV24-1
clone size: -
CDR3 DNA: TGTGCCACCATGGGCTTGAACACTGAAGCTTTCTTT
CDR3 protein: CATMGLNTEAFF

D gene: -
J gene: TRBJ2-3
V gene: TRBV9
clone size: large
CDR3 DNA: TGTGCCAGCAGCGTATTAGGACAGTTCACAGATACGCAGTATTTT
CDR3 protein: CASSVLGQFTDTQYF

D gene: TRBD1
J gene: TRBJ1-2
V gene: TRBV30
clone size: -
CDR3 DNA: TGTGCCTGGAGTCACACCAGACAGGGTGGTAATGGCTACACCTTC
CDR3 protein: CAWSHTRQGGNGYTF

D gene: -
J gene: TRBJ2-4
V gene: TRBV4-2
clone size: -
CDR3 DNA: TGTGCCAGCAGCCCGCGGGGCGCCAAAAACATTCAGTACTTC
CDR3 protein: CASSPRGAKNIQYF

D gene: -
J gene: TRBJ2-7
V gene: TRBV6-5
clone size: -
CDR3 DNA: TGTGCCAGCAGTTCCCCCGTGGGGGGCGAGCAGTACTTC
CDR3 protein: CASSSPVGGEQYF